The 12 T cell receptor beta chains below come from one sample, sequenced in a study of breast tumors, draining lymph nodes, adjacent tissues. TCRdb analysed the multiplex PCR reads with MiXCR anew, one entry per CDR3 protein. The data contain approximately 280,000 distinct CDR3 sequences, around 30% of them singletons. Axillary draining lymph nodes of breast cancer patients supplied the node samples. The sample was axillary lymph node tissue. These receptors originate from a female donor with breast cancer. Some clones in this sample may be carry-over from other donors' samples.

The chain is built from TRBV4-1 and TRBJ1-2, with D tentatively TRBD1 (5 bases). The CDR3 is 13 residues long. V was clipped by 4 bases and J by 3 bases, with 9 bases between them. Germline V gives CDR1 MGHRA, CDR2 YSYEKL. CDR3 amino acids: CASSPLQDYGYTF. DNA for the CDR3: TGCGCCAGCAGCCCCTTACAGGACTATGGCTACACCTTC.

This clonotype was observed a handful of times. This rearrangement joins TRBV3-1 to TRBJ2-3, with D possibly matching TRBD2 (5 bases). Germline assignment: CDR1 LGHDT and CDR2 YNNKEL (reference sequence). The CDR3 spans 15 residues. Trimming stripped 4 bases from V and 0 bases from J, with 11 bases between. CDR3 in amino acids: CASSPPRGSTDTQYF. CDR3 DNA sequence: TGTGCCAGCAGCCCTCCTCGGGGTAGCACAGATACGCAGTATTTT.

There are many counts of this clonotype. The chain links TRBV10-3 to TRBJ2-3; D possibly matches TRBD1 or TRBD2 (6 bases each). Germline V gene lookup returns CDR1 ENHRY and CDR2 SYGVKD. Trimming took off 0 bases at V and 3 bases at J, with 13 bases between the two ends. The CDR3 is made up of 16 amino acids. CDR3 bases: TGTGCCATCAGTGAGTCGGGGGGCTCTTGGACAGATACGCAGTATTTT. This translates into CAISESGGSWTDTQYF.

This clonotype was detected many times. The rearrangement joins TRBV9 to TRBJ1-5; D gene unclear. CDR1 and CDR2 (germline): SGDLS, YYNGEE. The germline V and J ends were trimmed by 0 bases and 0 bases, with 7 bases remaining between them. CDR3 size: 15 residues. The CDR3 here is CASSVDPDSNQPQHF. The CDR3 DNA reads as TGTGCCAGCAGCGTAGATCCAGATAGCAATCAGCCCCAGCATTTT. Using reference TRBV9 and TRBJ1-5 for the parts outside the CDR3, the full variable domain is DSGVTQTPKHLITATGQRVTLRCSPRSGDLSVYWYQQSLDQGLQFLIQYYNGEERAKGNILERFSAQQFPDLHSELNLSSLELGDSALYFCASSVDPDSNQPQHFGDGTRLSIL.

This clonotype was seen ten or more times. The chain is built from TRBV20-1 and TRBJ2-5; TRBD2 matches at 10 bases. This CDR3 comprises 15 residues. Trimming at V came to 2 bases and at J to 4 bases, leaving 7 bases not matched to a gene. Germline V gene lookup returns CDR1 DFQATT and CDR2 SNEGSKA (reference sequence). CDR3 loop: CSARLLTSGPETQYF. CDR3 DNA: TGCAGTGCTAGACTTTTGACTAGCGGGCCAGAGACCCAGTACTTC.

This clonotype was observed at least ten times. The chain uses TRBV7-2 and TRBJ2-7; 8 bases fit TRBD2. The germline gives CDR1 SGHTA, CDR2 FQGNSA. The CDR3 covers 14 residues. V lost 5 bases, J lost 1 base, and 4 bases stayed unmatched. CDR3 coding DNA: TGTGCCAGCAGCCGTAGCGGGAAGTCCTACGAGCAGTACTTC. Translating gives CASSRSGKSYEQYF.

This clonotype occurred many times. This chain uses TRBV4-3 with TRBJ2-2; D unresolved. This CDR3 is built from 14 residues. In germline, CDR1 is LGHNA, CDR2 YSLEER. The germline V and J ends were trimmed by 3 bases and 5 bases, with 10 bases remaining between them. As DNA, the CDR3 is TGCGCCAGCAGCCATAAGTTGGCGACCGGGGAGCTGTTTTTT. Its translation: CASSHKLATGELFF.

This clonotype was seen many times. The chain recombines TRBV7-3 with TRBJ2-7; TRBD2 might be the D (6 bases). Trimming stripped 1 base from V and 6 bases from J, with 10 bases between. The CDR3 sequence is 13 residues long. In germline, CDR1 is SGHTA, CDR2 FQGTGA. The CDR3 DNA reads TGTGCCAGCAGCTTAATCGGGGGAGGCGAGCAGTACTTC. Protein sequence: CASSLIGGGEQYF.

V is TRBV11-3 and J is TRBJ2-7, with TRBD2 matching over 9 bases. V lost 8 bases to trimming and J lost 7 bases; unmatched junction nucleotides: 12. Germline V gene sequence: CDR1 SGHNT, CDR2 YENEEA. The CDR3 covers 14 residues. This CDR3 reads CASQRGISGREQYF. For the CDR3, the DNA is TGTGCCAGCCAACGGGGGATCAGCGGGAGGGAGCAGTACTTC.

In this sample, this clonotype turned up many times. V and J are TRBV5-8 and TRBJ2-7; the match to TRBD2 covers 14 bases. J gave up 2 bases and V 0 bases, and 1 base lay outside the gene matches. The CDR3 consists of 16 residues. Germline V gene sequence: CDR1 SGHTS, CDR2 YDEGEE. In DNA form, the CDR3 reads TGTGCCAGCAGCTTGGAGGGACTAGCGGGGGCCTACGAGCAGTACTTC. Translated, it gives CASSLEGLAGAYEQYF.

This clonotype was seen many times. The V gene is TRBV20-1, the J gene TRBJ2-2; tentatively, D is TRBD1 (5 bases). This CDR3 is 15 amino acids long. V lost 1 base, J lost 5 bases, and 14 bases lay in between. Germline V CDR1 and CDR2: DFQATT, SNEGSKA (reference sequence). For the CDR3, the DNA is TGCAGTGCTAGAGTAGGGCAGGGTGAAACCGGGGAGCTGTTTTTT. This gives the protein CSARVGQGETGELFF.

In its sample, this clonotype was seen many times. J is TRBJ2-7 and V is TRBV9; 8 nucleotides match TRBD1. CDR3 length: 13 residues. V was pared by 3 bases and J by 11 bases, with 10 bases of the junction left unmatched. Per germline, CDR1 SGDLS and CDR2 YYNGEE. Here the CDR3 reads CASSETYRGEKYF. As DNA, the CDR3 is TGTGCCAGCAGCGAAACTTACAGGGGGGAAAAGTACTTC.